The 29 T cell receptor beta chains listed next were all sequenced from one sample in a study of blood T cell repertoires in COVID-19. Sequenced by immunoSEQ multiplex PCR; TCRdb stores in-frame clones only, minus some. The table shows about 250,000 clones, with 88% occurring only once. The sequencing input was PBMCs or T cells enriched from blood (not recorded which). Receptors were obtained from a woman aged 50 to 60 who had recovered from COVID-19.

The V gene is TRBV7-9, the J gene TRBJ2-2, with 11 bases that match TRBD2. With 6 bases clipped from V and 7 bases from J, the junction kept 19 bases outside the gene matches. From germline, CDR1 is SEHNR and CDR2 FQNEAQ (reference sequence). This CDR3 comprises 19 residues. CDR3 region: CASSSGTGILAGGDGELFF. The CDR3 DNA reads as TGTGCCAGCAGTTCCGGGACAGGGATTCTAGCGGGAGGAGACGGGGAGCTGTTTTTT. Looking up the rest from reference TRBV7-9 and TRBJ2-2 gives the full variable domain: DTGVSQNPRHKITKRGQNVTFRCDPISEHNRLYWYRQTLGQGPEFLTYFQNEAQLEKSRLLSDRFSAERPKGSFSTLEIQRTEQGDSAMYLCASSSGTGILAGGDGELFFGEGSRLTVL.

The rearrangement links TRBV7-2 to TRBJ2-1, with no clear D. Germline CDR1 SGHTA, CDR2 FQGNSA. This CDR3 has 10 residues. Trimming took 5 bases from V and 11 from J, leaving 7 bases between them. CDR3 sequence (DNA): TGTGCCAGCAGCATGACTCAGCAGTTCTTC. This translates into CASSMTQQFF. The full variable domain, its missing parts supplied by reference TRBV7-2 and TRBJ2-1, is GAGVSQSPSNKVTEKGKDVELRCDPISGHTALYWYRQSLGQGLEFLIYFQGNSAPDKSGLPSDRFSAERTGGSVSTLTIQRTQQEDSAVYLCASSMTQQFFGPGTRLTVL.

This chain links TRBV19 with TRBJ1-6; D might be TRBD1 (6 bases). Trimming pared 2 bases from V and 7 bases from J, leaving 12 bases between. Germline CDR1 reads LNHDA; CDR2 reads SQIVND (reference sequence). The CDR3 loop spans 15 amino acids. The CDR3 coding sequence is TGTGCCAGTAGTATATCTGGGGGCGCGAATTCACCCCTCCACTTT. Translated: CASSISGGANSPLHF. The variable domain in full, completed from reference TRBV19 and TRBJ1-6, reads DGGITQSPKYLFRKEGQNVTLSCEQNLNHDAMYWYRQDPGQGLRLIYYSQIVNDFQKGDIAEGYSVSREKKESFPLTVTSAQKNPTAFYLCASSISGGANSPLHFGNGTRLTVT.

The genes are TRBV9 and TRBJ2-5; 7 positions agree with TRBD1. J gave up 5 bases and V 4 bases, and 8 bases lay outside the gene matches. Germline V gene sequence: CDR1 SGDLS, CDR2 YYNGEE. The CDR3 spans 14 residues. CDR3 protein: CASSTTGAGETQYF. The CDR3 coding sequence is TGTGCCAGCAGCACCACAGGGGCCGGGGAGACCCAGTACTTC.

This clone was seen only a few times. The rearrangement uses TRBV7-3 and TRBJ2-2, with D perhaps matching TRBD2 (5 bases). This CDR3 has 14 amino acids. Germline values: CDR1 SGHTA, CDR2 FQGTGA. V was trimmed by 6 bases and J by 4 bases, leaving 12 bases between them. The CDR3 nucleotides read TGTGCCAGCAGAGAGGGTAGTGCCACCGGGGAGCTGTTTTTT. Translated: CASREGSATGELFF.

The J gene is TRBJ2-1, the V gene TRBV6-2 or TRBV6-3; 9 bases line up with TRBD2. Trimming at V came to 0 bases and at J to 7 bases, leaving 7 bases not matched to a gene. CDR3 length: 16 residues. Germline assignment: CDR1 MNHEY and CDR2 SVGEGT. CDR3 sequence reads: CASSYSAGGPGNEQFF. The DNA for the CDR3 is TGTGCCAGCAGTTACTCTGCGGGAGGGCCGGGGAATGAGCAGTTCTTC.

The chain carries TRBV30 and TRBJ1-5, with D possibly TRBD1 on 6 matching bases. The CDR3 runs 13 residues. V shed 4 bases and J shed 2 bases, with 9 bases lying between them. Germline V gene lookup returns CDR1 GTSNPN and CDR2 SVGIG (reference sequence). The CDR3 DNA is TGTGCCTGGAACAGGGCTGGCAATCAGCCCCAGCATTTT. This sequence encodes CAWNRAGNQPQHF.

The chain has TRBV30 and TRBJ1-5; perhaps TRBD1 as D (5 bases). Trimming cost V 5 bases and J 5 bases, with 13 bases left between them. CDR3 length: 13 residues. Germline values: CDR1 GTSNPN, CDR2 SVGIG (reference sequence). Here the CDR3 DNA reads TGTGCCTGGGGGGACGGGGGATATCAGCCCCAGCATTTT. Its protein is CAWGDGGYQPQHF.

The rearrangement joins TRBV19 to TRBJ1-6; TRBD1 is a possible D gene (6 bases). Germline V gene data show CDR1 as LNHDA and CDR2 as SQIVND (reference sequence). Trimming removed 5 bases from V and 4 bases from J, with 15 bases in between. The CDR3 length is 16 residues. The chain's CDR3 is CASSPRGGTYNSPLHF. Here the CDR3 DNA reads TGTGCCAGTAGTCCCCGGGGGGGGACATATAATTCACCCCTCCACTTT.

The V and J genes are TRBV28 and TRBJ1-6; D not certain. The CDR3 runs to 12 residues. V dropped 6 bases and J dropped 7 bases, with 7 bases sitting between them. CDR1 is MDHEN and CDR2 is SYDVKM in the germline V gene. CDR3: CASREPNSPLHF. CDR3 in DNA: TGTGCCAGCAGAGAGCCAAATTCACCCCTCCACTTT.

This rearrangement joins TRBV27 to TRBJ2-7; TRBD1 agrees at 9 bases. The CDR3 sequence is 15 residues long. Germline assignment: CDR1 MNHEY and CDR2 SMNVEV (reference sequence). The V gene end was trimmed by 3 bases and the J gene end by 3 bases; junction bases not matched to a gene: 6. CDR3 sequence: CASSLGTGLYYEQYF. CDR3 DNA sequence: TGTGCCAGCAGTTTGGGGACAGGGCTTTACTACGAGCAGTACTTC.

The V gene is TRBV5-1, the J gene TRBJ2-3; no firm D call. This CDR3 has 12 residues. Germline V lookup: CDR1 SGHRS, CDR2 YFSETQ. V was clipped by 0 bases and J by 6 bases, with 5 bases between them. This CDR3 reads CASSLVLDTQYF. The DNA for the CDR3 is TGCGCCAGCAGCTTGGTATTGGATACGCAGTATTTT.

V is TRBV7-2 and J is TRBJ1-2; 8 nucleotides agree with TRBD1. Trimming removed 4 bases from V and 11 bases from J; junction bases left unmatched: 6. This CDR3 contains 12 residues. CDR1 is SGHTA and CDR2 is FQGNSA in the germline V gene. The CDR3 DNA follows: TGTGCCAGCAGCTCGGACAGGGTGGGATACACCTTC. Protein sequence: CASSSDRVGYTF.

The CDR3 loop reads CASSSHRDFSFNYGYTF. DNA for the CDR3: TGTGCCAGCAGTTCACACCGGGACTTTTCCTTTAACTATGGCTACACCTTC. The gene calls are TRBV6-2 or TRBV6-3 and TRBJ1-2; maybe TRBD1 (5 bases). This CDR3 comprises 17 residues. The V end was cut by 4 bases, the J end by 1 base, with 19 bases between. Germline V CDR1 and CDR2: MNHEY, SVGEGT.

The chain links TRBV4-2 to TRBJ2-6, with TRBD1 matching 7 bases. CDR3 length: 19 amino acids. Germline trimming cut 4 bases from V and 0 bases from J; bases unmatched to any gene: 12. CDR1 is LGHNA, CDR2 YNFKEQ, per germline. CDR3: CASSLFSGTEYSGANVLTF. The CDR3 DNA is TGTGCCAGCAGCCTTTTCTCCGGGACAGAATACTCTGGGGCCAACGTCCTGACTTTC.

This chain joins TRBV7-3 and TRBJ2-3; D gene uncertain. With 1 base removed from V and 0 bases from J, the gap between germline ends came to 8 bases. The CDR3 consists of 15 residues. CDR1 and CDR2 from the germline V gene are SGHTA and FQGTGA. The CDR3 sequence: CASSLRGGSTDTQYF. The CDR3 DNA follows: TGTGCCAGCAGCTTAAGAGGCGGAAGCACAGATACGCAGTATTTT.

The chain links TRBV7-9 to TRBJ2-1; 11 bases agree with TRBD2. This CDR3 region has 16 residues. Germline-derived CDR1 and CDR2 are SEHNR and FQNEAQ (reference sequence). Losses at the gene ends were 4 bases for V and 4 bases for J; bases not matched to a gene: 6. CDR3 in DNA: TGTGCCAGCAGCTCGTCGACTAGCGGGACTTACAATGAGCAGTTCTTC. Its translation is CASSSSTSGTYNEQFF.

DNA of the CDR3: TGTGCCAGCAGCTCTACTAGCGGGTCAATCGAGACCCAGTACTTC. Protein sequence: CASSSTSGSIETQYF. The rearrangement uses TRBV7-2 and TRBJ2-5; 9 positions agree with TRBD2. The CDR3 loop spans 15 amino acids. V dropped 4 bases and J dropped 5; count of bases not matched to a gene: 8. The germline V gene encodes CDR1 SGHTA and CDR2 FQGNSA.

The J gene is TRBJ1-2, the V gene TRBV30, with D perhaps matching TRBD1 (6 bases). CDR1 and CDR2 from the germline V gene are GTSNPN and SVGIG (reference sequence). V lost 3 bases, J lost 6 bases, and 14 bases lay in between. This CDR3 has 13 amino acids. CDR3 sequence: CAWSHARGNGYTF. CDR3 DNA sequence: TGTGCCTGGAGCCATGCTAGGGGGAATGGCTACACCTTC.

The chain combines TRBV5-1 with TRBJ1-1; 7 bases fit TRBD1. The germline CDR1 and CDR2 sequences are SGHRS and YFSETQ. The junction had 12 bases not matched to a gene; V was cut back by 4 bases and J by 6 bases. The CDR3 consists of 15 residues. CDR3 sequence: CASSPGGGTSPEAFF. CDR3 bases: TGCGCCAGCAGCCCCGGAGGGGGCACGTCCCCTGAAGCTTTCTTT.

The chain has TRBV27 and TRBJ1-3; perhaps TRBD1 as D (5 bases). The CDR3 is 14 amino acids. Trimming took off 4 bases at V and 5 bases at J, with 12 bases between the two ends. Germline V gene sequence: CDR1 MNHEY, CDR2 SMNVEV (reference sequence). The CDR3 region has the DNA TGTGCCAGCAGTTCCCACGGGGGGAGAAACACCATATATTTT. Translation: CASSSHGGRNTIYF.

In regard to this clone: Germline is not matched at one junction end, which may reflect a read error. J is TRBJ1-5 and V is TRBV4-2; D perhaps matches TRBD1 (6 bases). This CDR3 contains 14 residues. Germline assignment: CDR1 LGHNA and CDR2 YNFKEQ. CDR3 coding DNA: TGTGCCAGCAGACAAGTGGGGACAAATCAGCCCCAGCATTTT. It is translated as CASRQVGTNQPQHF.

V usage is TRBV9 and J usage is TRBJ1-5; weak D call: TRBD1 (6 bases). V was trimmed by 4 bases and J by 6 bases, leaving 17 bases between them. This CDR3 region has 15 residues. The V gene's germline CDR1 is SGDLS and CDR2 YYNGEE. The CDR3 sequence: CASSTLRGGPQPQHF. The CDR3 nucleotides are TGTGCCAGCAGCACCCTAAGGGGGGGTCCTCAGCCCCAGCATTTT.

This sequence joins TRBV7-9 and TRBJ2-7; D gene uncertain. The CDR3 extends over 11 amino acids. Per the germline V gene, CDR1 is SEHNR and CDR2 is FQNEAQ (reference sequence). The V and J ends lost 5 bases and 5 bases respectively, with 7 bases between them. The CDR3 loop reads CASSPQHEQYF. The CDR3 DNA is TGTGCCAGCAGCCCACAACACGAGCAGTACTTC.

The V and J genes are TRBV9 and TRBJ2-1; 9 nucleotides line up with TRBD2. Trimming at V came to 1 base and at J to 4 bases, leaving 6 bases not matched to a gene. Germline-derived CDR1 and CDR2 are SGDLS and YYNGEE. CDR3 size: 16 residues. The CDR3 reads CASSVRLAVRYNEQFF. The CDR3 DNA sequence: TGTGCCAGCAGCGTAAGACTAGCGGTAAGATACAATGAGCAGTTCTTC.

This sequence joins TRBV7-3 and TRBJ2-3; D not certain. Germline lookup yields CDR1 SGHTA and CDR2 FQGTGA. CDR3 size: 17 residues. The V gene lost 2 bases and the J gene lost 1 base, with 16 bases spanning the gap. Written as DNA, the CDR3 is TGTGCCAGCAGCTTAGTCCCCGTGAGGTCTGGCACAGATACGCAGTATTTT. Its protein product is CASSLVPVRSGTDTQYF.

The gene calls are TRBV25-1 and TRBJ2-7; D possibly corresponds to TRBD2 (6 bases). V was clipped by 8 bases and J by 7 bases, with 12 bases between them. Germline CDR1 MGHDK, CDR2 SYGVNS. The CDR3 runs to 11 residues. For the CDR3, the DNA is TGTGCCAGCGGGGGGAGGAAAGAGCAGTACTTC. Translation: CASGGRKEQYF.

The chain uses TRBV7-6 and TRBJ2-6; D ambiguous. V lost 5 bases, J lost 0 bases, and 8 bases lay in between. Germline-derived CDR1 and CDR2 are SGHVS and FNYEAQ. CDR3 size: 15 residues. The CDR3, as DNA: TGTGCCAGCAGCCCGAGAATCTCTGGGGCCAACGTCCTGACTTTC. Its protein product is CASSPRISGANVLTF.

The V call is TRBV27, the J call TRBJ1-5; the match to TRBD1 covers 11 bases. The V and J ends lost 5 bases and 4 bases, in that order; junction bases with no gene match: 4. Germline V lookup: CDR1 MNHEY, CDR2 SMNVEV (reference sequence). This CDR3 contains 15 residues. Here the CDR3 reads CASSTDRGQNQPQHF. The CDR3 DNA reads TGTGCCAGCAGTACGGACAGGGGGCAGAATCAGCCCCAGCATTTT.